These 26 T cell receptor beta chains share one sample of origin, sequenced in a study of vaccination effects on CD4 cells after COVID-19. Antigen-specific CD4+ T cells were expanded with viral peptide pools in the ViraFEST assay before sequencing. Subsequent to a culture period of under 11 days, CD4+ T cells were isolated. Documented for the person is a PCR-confirmed SARS-CoV-2 infection occurring between March and December 2020. These receptors' targets are unknown. Method: immunoSEQ multiplex PCR; TCRdb's copy keeps in-frame clones and lacks some. This sample has around 25,000 clones; approximately 69% occur once, and the top ten carry around 19%. The specimen comprised CD4+ T cells from PBMCs cultured with SARS-CoV-2 spike peptides, sampled before COVID-19 vaccination. The receptors were gathered from a human donor who had a prior SARS-CoV-2 infection.

V gene TRBV4-3 combines with J gene TRBJ1-6; D is undetermined. Trimming removed 0 bases from V and 8 bases from J, with 8 bases in between. From germline, CDR1 is LGHNA and CDR2 YSLEER. The CDR3 sequence is 14 residues long. In DNA, the CDR3 is TGCGCCAGCAGCCAAGAGGCGCGGTATTCACCCCTCCACTTT. Protein product: CASSQEARYSPLHF.

This clone occurred a few times. V is TRBV5-1 and J is TRBJ2-4, with D perhaps TRBD2 (5 bases). The CDR3 has 15 residues. CDR1 and CDR2 (germline): SGHRS, YFSETQ. V dropped 0 bases and J dropped 15 bases, with 22 bases sitting between them. This CDR3 reads CASSLVTGYEGSRYF. DNA for the CDR3: TGCGCCAGCAGCTTGGTGACGGGGTATGAAGGCTCTCGGTACTTC.

Only one count was recorded for this clone. The chain couples TRBV18 to TRBJ2-3; D not resolved. This CDR3 spans 13 amino acids. Per the germline V gene, CDR1 is KGHSH and CDR2 is LQKENI. V was cut by 3 bases and J by 0 bases, with 4 bases left in between. CDR3 sequence (DNA): TGTGCCAGCTCACCCTCTAGCACAGATACGCAGTATTTT. This gives the protein CASSPSSTDTQYF.

This clone was counted a few times. CDR3 sequence reads: CASSLPGNYEQYF. As DNA, the CDR3 is TGCGCCAGCAGCTTGCCCGGAAACTACGAGCAGTACTTC. V and J are TRBV5-1 and TRBJ2-7; D gene uncertain. Trimming pared 1 base from V and 3 bases from J, leaving 8 bases between. CDR1 is SGHRS, CDR2 YFSETQ, per germline. CDR3 length: 13 amino acids.

This rearrangement joins TRBV5-4 to TRBJ1-2; D gene unclear. The CDR3 is made up of 14 amino acids. CDR1 is SGHNT and CDR2 is YYREEE in the germline V gene (reference sequence). V was shortened by 2 bases and J by 2 bases, with 10 bases between the two germline ends. The CDR3 is CASSFRRSNYGYTF. DNA for the CDR3: TGTGCCAGCAGCTTCCGACGGTCGAACTATGGCTACACCTTC.

This clone was seen only a few times. The chain employs TRBV2 and TRBJ1-6; TRBD1 aligns across 7 bases. Germline CDR1 is SNHLY and CDR2 is FYNNEI. Trimming removed 8 bases from V and 6 bases from J; junction bases left unmatched: 13. CDR3 length equals 16 residues. The CDR3 spells CASVGQAQRTNSPLHF. The CDR3 DNA follows: TGTGCCAGCGTTGGACAGGCCCAAAGAACTAATTCACCCCTCCACTTT.

The genes are TRBV7-3 and TRBJ1-6; D may be TRBD1 (5 bases). Looked up from germline, CDR1 is SGHTA and CDR2 is FQGTGA. V was shortened by 5 bases and J by 7 bases, with 15 bases between the two germline ends. The CDR3 contains 15 residues. The CDR3, as DNA: TGTGCCAGCAGCCAAGGGGTCGTTGGCAATTCACCCCTCCACTTT. Protein sequence: CASSQGVVGNSPLHF.

The V call is TRBV7-9, the J call TRBJ2-7; TRBD2 matches 10 bases. The germline CDR1 and CDR2 sequences are SEHNR and FQNEAQ (reference sequence). With 4 bases clipped from V and 11 bases from J, the junction kept 8 bases outside the gene matches. The CDR3 is 13 residues long. CDR3 in amino acids: CASSSSGRPSKYF. CDR3 DNA: TGTGCCAGCAGCTCTAGCGGGAGACCGTCGAAGTACTTC.

The rearrangement joins TRBV18 to TRBJ1-2, with unresolved D. Trimming cost V 1 base and J 2 bases, with 8 bases left between them. The CDR3 consists of 14 residues. CDR1 is KGHSH, CDR2 LQKENI, per germline. CDR3 sequence: CASSPQGPNYGYTF. CDR3 coding DNA: TGTGCCAGCTCACCACAGGGCCCCAACTATGGCTACACCTTC.

In this sample, this clone turned up once. V is TRBV9 and J is TRBJ1-4; D not certain. This CDR3 region has 14 residues. Germline CDR1 is SGDLS and CDR2 is YYNGEE. V gave up 4 bases and J gave up 6 bases, with 13 bases separating them. The DNA of the CDR3 is TGTGCCAGCAGCCCCGGACCTAACGATGAAAAACTGTTTTTT. The encoded protein is CASSPGPNDEKLFF.

This clone was observed a few times. This chain links TRBV25-1 with TRBJ1-5; D possibly corresponds to TRBD1 (5 bases). The CDR3 totals 14 residues. Germline V gives CDR1 MGHDK, CDR2 SYGVNS. V dropped 5 bases and J dropped 3 bases, with 11 bases sitting between them. Here the CDR3 DNA reads TGTGCCAGCAGTTGGGGGGGACTCAATCAGCCCCAGCATTTT. Protein: CASSWGGLNQPQHF. Using reference TRBV25-1 and TRBJ1-5 for the parts outside the CDR3, the full variable domain is EADIYQTPRYLVIGTGKKITLECSQTMGHDKMYWYQQDPGMELHLIHYSYGVNSTEKGDLSSESTVSRIRTEHFPLTLESARPSHTSQYLCASSWGGLNQPQHFGDGTRLSIL.

This clone was picked up a small number of times. V is TRBV5-1 and J is TRBJ2-7; 11 nucleotides match TRBD2. The J segment lost 3 bases and the V segment lost 3 bases, leaving 8 bases of the junction unmatched. The germline CDR1 and CDR2 sequences are SGHRS and YFSETQ. The CDR3 is 16 amino acids. The CDR3 DNA reads as TGCGCCAGCAGCTCAAGGACTAGCGGGCTAAACTACGAGCAGTACTTC. It is translated as CASSSRTSGLNYEQYF. Using reference TRBV5-1 and TRBJ2-7 for the parts outside the CDR3, the full variable domain is KAGVTQTPRYLIKTRGQQVTLSCSPISGHRSVSWYQQTPGQGLQFLFEYFSETQRNKGNFPGRFSGRQFSNSRSEMNVSTLELGDSALYLCASSSRTSGLNYEQYFGPGTRLTVT.

This clone was observed a few times. This rearrangement joins TRBV5-4 to TRBJ2-1, with TRBD2 matching over 13 bases. The CDR3 is 18 amino acids. The V gene end was trimmed by 1 base and the J gene end by 3 bases; junction bases not matched to a gene: 7. Germline loops: CDR1 SGHNT, CDR2 YYREEE (reference sequence). The CDR3 region has the DNA TGTGCCAGCAGCTTGACTAGCGGGGGGGACTCCAACTACAATGAGCAGTTCTTC. Protein product: CASSLTSGGDSNYNEQFF.

The chain's CDR3 is CASSGPGSTETFF. The CDR3 DNA reads TGTGCCAGCAGCGGTCCGGGGTCAACGGAAACTTTCTTT. V is TRBV7-3 and J is TRBJ1-1; no clear D gene. V gave up 5 bases and J gave up 12 bases, with 19 bases separating them. This CDR3 spans 13 amino acids. Germline-derived CDR1 and CDR2 are SGHTA and FQGTGA.

This chain uses TRBV5-1 with TRBJ2-3, with 7 positions matching TRBD2. After removal of 3 bases from V and 0 bases from J, the junction contained 4 bases not matched to a gene. CDR3 size: 15 residues. Germline V CDR1 and CDR2: SGHRS, YFSETQ. The DNA of the CDR3 is TGCGCCAGCAGCTCTAGCGGCGCTAGCACAGATACGCAGTATTTT. Translated, it gives CASSSSGASTDTQYF.

The J gene is TRBJ2-1, the V gene TRBV3-1 (or the pseudogene TRBV3-2); D may be TRBD2 (5 bases). The CDR3 contains 13 residues. The V end lost 9 bases, the J end lost 12 bases, and 21 bases lay between the germline ends. CDR1 is LGHDT and CDR2 is YNNKEL in the germline V gene (reference sequence). The CDR3 sequence is CASGKDWNSVQFF. The DNA for the CDR3 is TGTGCCAGTGGTAAGGACTGGAATTCCGTGCAGTTCTTC.

The chain couples TRBV11-2 to TRBJ2-5, with unresolved D. Germline CDR1 and CDR2: SGHAT and FQNNGV. V dropped 1 base and J dropped 3 bases, with 9 bases sitting between them. This CDR3 region has 14 residues. CDR3 region: CASSLGGIEETQYF. The CDR3 region has the DNA TGTGCCAGCAGCTTAGGCGGCATAGAAGAGACCCAGTACTTC.

V is TRBV18 and J is TRBJ2-3, with D uncertain. CDR1 KGHSH and CDR2 LQKENI come from the germline V gene. The CDR3 runs to 12 residues. With 7 bases removed from V and 4 bases from J, the gap between germline ends came to 9 bases. CDR3: CASLESADTQYF. The DNA of the CDR3 is TGTGCCAGCTTGGAATCTGCAGATACGCAGTATTTT.

The CDR3 reads CAWSTRRYFSYEQYF. The CDR3 coding sequence is TGTGCCTGGAGTACGCGGAGGTACTTCTCCTACGAGCAGTACTTC. V and J are TRBV30 and TRBJ2-7, with D possibly matching TRBD2 (5 bases). Trimming cost V 2 bases and J 0 bases, with 14 bases left between them. The CDR3 has 15 residues. Germline values: CDR1 GTSNPN, CDR2 SVGIG (reference sequence).

The chain employs TRBV11-3 and TRBJ2-3, with D unclear. Trimming took 1 base from V and 6 from J, leaving 14 bases between them. The CDR3 covers 15 residues. CDR1 and CDR2 from the germline V gene are SGHNT and YENEEA. The CDR3 loop reads CASSLGSLRQDTQYF. DNA for the CDR3: TGTGCCAGCAGCTTAGGGTCCCTGCGGCAGGATACGCAGTATTTT.

The CDR3 reads CASSVGPASTDTQYF. The CDR3 bases are TGTGCCAGCAGCGTAGGGCCCGCCAGCACAGATACGCAGTATTTT. The chain recombines TRBV9 with TRBJ2-3; no firm D call. Trimming took off 0 bases at V and 0 bases at J, with 8 bases between the two ends. The germline V gene encodes CDR1 SGDLS and CDR2 YYNGEE. CDR3 length: 15 amino acids.

V and J are TRBV7-5 and TRBJ1-1; the table's D call, TRBD1, was not checked against the DNA. TRBV7-5 is marked as a pseudogene. The CDR3 covers 20 residues. The CDR3 DNA reads TGTGCCAGAAGCTTAGGGTCTGGACAGGGACCCCGGGGCCGTTTCACTGAAGCTTTCTTT. It codes for CARSLGSGQGPRGRFTEAFF.

The gene calls are TRBV5-1 and TRBJ2-1, with D possibly called TRBD1 or TRBD2 (6 bases each). Trimming left V 0 bases short and J 5 bases short, with 12 bases between. CDR3 length: 15 amino acids. Germline V gene lookup returns CDR1 SGHRS and CDR2 YFSETQ. The CDR3 protein is CASSLAGGRDNEQFF. The CDR3 nucleotides are TGCGCCAGCAGCTTGGCCGGGGGCAGGGACAATGAGCAGTTCTTC.

This chain uses TRBV2 with TRBJ2-7; the match to TRBD1 covers 9 bases. Looked up from germline, CDR1 is SNHLY and CDR2 is FYNNEI. The CDR3 is 13 residues long. V gave up 6 bases and J gave up 6 bases; unmatched junction bases: 6. In DNA, the CDR3 is TGTGCCAGCAGCAGACAGGGACAGGGCGAGCAGTACTTC. It specifies CASSRQGQGEQYF.

V usage is TRBV7-8 and J usage is TRBJ1-2; 10 nucleotides match TRBD1. Germline CDR1 and CDR2: SGHVS and FQNEAQ. V lost 10 bases and J lost 4; bases outside the gene matches: 6. The CDR3 is 13 residues long. The CDR3 is CATGQGGLYGYTF. For the CDR3, the DNA is TGTGCCACTGGACAGGGGGGACTCTATGGCTACACCTTC.

This clone was observed once. The chain is built from TRBV6-5 and TRBJ1-2, with D unresolved. Per the germline V gene, CDR1 is MNHEY and CDR2 is SVGAGI. The CDR3 has 12 residues. V was cut by 7 bases and J by 1 base, with 7 bases left in between. CDR3 sequence reads: CASIGHNYGYTF. The CDR3 bases are TGTGCCAGCATCGGTCATAACTATGGCTACACCTTC.